A single sample gave rise to the 8 T cell receptor beta chains below, sequenced in a study of cytomegalovirus exposure and HLA in healthy donors. It was with 60 Vbeta and 13 Jbeta primers that the PCR ran. Sequencing was performed with immunoSEQ multiplex PCR; in TCRdb, only in-frame clones are kept and a portion is missing. The sample has approximately 150,000 clones, over 80% seen once; the top ten hold roughly 2%. The sample consisted of PBMCs. The source of these receptors is a human donor in good health.

The CDR3 DNA is TGTGCCAGCAGCTCCCCCGGCGGTCAAGAGACCCAGTACTTC. Translated: CASSSPGGQETQYF. The genes are TRBV7-9 and TRBJ2-5; D unresolved. The CDR3 has 14 residues. Trimming pared 4 bases from V and 2 bases from J, leaving 11 bases between. Germline lookup yields CDR1 SEHNR and CDR2 FQNEAQ (reference sequence). The complete variable domain, with remaining parts taken from reference TRBV7-9 and TRBJ2-5, reads DTGVSQNPRHKITKRGQNVTFRCDPISEHNRLYWYRQTLGQGPEFLTYFQNEAQLEKSRLLSDRFSAERPKGSFSTLEIQRTEQGDSAMYLCASSSPGGQETQYFGPGTRLLVL.

The chain's CDR3 is CASSFGGGTDTQYF. The CDR3 bases are TGTGCCAGCAGCTTCGGAGGAGGCACAGATACGCAGTATTTT. The rearrangement links TRBV5-4 to TRBJ2-3; perhaps TRBD2 as D (5 bases). Trimming shortened V by 2 bases and J by 1 base, and 8 bases separated the two germline ends. Germline lookup yields CDR1 SGHNT and CDR2 YYREEE (reference sequence). The CDR3 is 14 residues long.

There are a few counts of this clone. The V gene is TRBV19, the J gene TRBJ1-5; D unclear. Germline loops: CDR1 LNHDA, CDR2 SQIVND (reference sequence). This CDR3 is built from 14 residues. V was shortened by 8 bases and J by 5 bases, with 16 bases between the two germline ends. CDR3 in amino acids: CASQVRQSDQPQHF. Written as DNA, the CDR3 is TGTGCCAGTCAAGTGAGGCAGAGTGATCAGCCCCAGCATTTT.

The V and J genes are TRBV4-2 and TRBJ2-1; 10 positions match TRBD1. Germline lookup yields CDR1 LGHNA and CDR2 YNFKEQ. The CDR3 covers 18 residues. The ends lost 0 bases at V and 4 bases at J; junction bases unmatched: 9. Here the CDR3 DNA reads TGTGCCAGCAGCCAAGATATCCTAGGGACAGGGGTTTACAATGAGCAGTTCTTC. It codes for CASSQDILGTGVYNEQFF.

The V call is TRBV6-6, the J call TRBJ1-1; D call uncertain. The CDR3 is 12 residues long. Germline V gene data show CDR1 as MNHNY and CDR2 as SVGAGI (reference sequence). V shed 2 bases and J shed 11 bases, with 12 bases lying between them. The CDR3 here is CASSYRQDVAFF. CDR3 sequence (DNA): TGTGCCAGCAGTTACCGGCAGGATGTGGCTTTCTTT.

The V call is TRBV6-1, the J call TRBJ1-4, with 9 bases aligning to TRBD1. V lost 6 bases, J lost 8 bases, and 7 bases stayed unmatched. The CDR3 covers 14 residues. CDR1 is MNHNS, CDR2 SASEGT, per germline. The CDR3 region has the DNA TGTGCCAGCAGAAGGACAGGGGACGGGGAAAAACTGTTTTTT. It encodes CASRRTGDGEKLFF.

This chain joins TRBV6-5 and TRBJ2-7, with D perhaps TRBD2 (6 bases). The V gene lost 2 bases and the J gene lost 2 bases, with 13 bases spanning the gap. CDR1 and CDR2 (germline): MNHEY, SVGAGI. The CDR3 has 15 amino acids. The CDR3 region has the DNA TGTGCCAGCAGTTACGCTCGGGGGATGACCTACGAGCAGTACTTC. Protein product: CASSYARGMTYEQYF.

V gene TRBV5-1 combines with J gene TRBJ2-7; 8 nucleotides align to TRBD2. Trimming cost V 3 bases and J 5 bases; bases outside gene matches: 4. This CDR3 contains 13 residues. Germline lookup yields CDR1 SGHRS and CDR2 YFSETQ. Here the CDR3 DNA reads TGCGCCAGCAGCTCTGAGCGGGGGAACGAGCAGTACTTC. Amino acids: CASSSERGNEQYF.